A single sample is the source of the 21 T cell receptor beta chains below, sequenced in a study of blood T cells in healthy people across ages (dated by TCRdb to 2013 to 2016). The method was 5' RACE. Reads for this sample came from an Illumina HiSeq 2500. A second PCR of roughly 7 to 12 cycles was run with a J-beta primer mix and a sample-barcoded 5' primer. Using fastp trimming at Q25 and MiXCR clonotype assembly, TCRdb reanalyzed the public sequencing data and kept in-frame beta chains. Rows are unified per CDR3 protein, each entry keeping the most common DNA and genes. Here the sample has roughly 1.7 million distinct CDR3 sequences; approximately 32% occur a single time. The top ten clonotypes cover around 11% of the sample. Sequenced sample: blood. These receptors were taken from a young woman in good health.

This clonotype was picked up a small number of times. The rearrangement uses TRBV27 and TRBJ1-2; D remains ambiguous. In germline, CDR1 is MNHEY, CDR2 SMNVEV (reference sequence). The CDR3 has 16 residues. Deletions cut 6 bases from V and 8 bases from J, with 25 bases between. In nucleotides, the CDR3 is TGTGCCAGCAGCCTTGAATACACGGGTGGAATTGAGGGCTACACCTTC. This gives the protein CASSLEYTGGIEGYTF.

This sequence joins TRBV3-1 and TRBJ1-5; TRBD1 aligns across 8 bases. CDR1 and CDR2 from the germline V gene are LGHDT and YNNKEL (reference sequence). J lost 3 bases, V lost 3 bases, and 1 base had no gene match. This CDR3 is 14 amino acids long. As DNA, the CDR3 is TGTGCCAGCAGCCAGGACAGGGTCAATCAGCCCCAGCATTTT. This encodes CASSQDRVNQPQHF.

The table lists this clonotype with many counts. V is TRBV20-1 and J is TRBJ1-1; D is unclear. V gave up 5 bases and J gave up 7 bases, with 23 bases separating them. The CDR3 is 15 residues long. Looked up from germline, CDR1 is DFQATT and CDR2 is SNEGSKA (reference sequence). In DNA form, the CDR3 reads TGCAGTGCTCGATCCCCGTTCGGTGGTTCAGGTGAAGCTTTCTTT. Protein product: CSARSPFGGSGEAFF.

The rearrangement joins TRBV20-1 to TRBJ2-3, with TRBD2 matching 9 bases. J gave up 2 bases and V 3 bases, and 6 bases lay outside the gene matches. The CDR3 consists of 15 residues. Germline V gene data show CDR1 as DFQATT and CDR2 as SNEGSKA (reference sequence). CDR3 amino acids: CSASTTSGYTDTQYF. The CDR3, as DNA: TGCAGTGCTAGCACGACTAGCGGATACACAGATACGCAGTATTTT.

This clonotype was seen a handful of times. This chain links TRBV28 with TRBJ2-7; D gene unclear. The germline CDR1 and CDR2 sequences are MDHEN and SYDVKM. This CDR3 region has 13 residues. With 4 bases removed from V and 6 bases from J, the gap between germline ends came to 13 bases. The CDR3 nucleotides read TGTGCCAGCAGTTCAGGCCGGGTCCTCGAGCAGTACTTC. Its protein product is CASSSGRVLEQYF.

The chain couples TRBV7-8 to TRBJ2-7; either TRBD1 or TRBD2 may supply D (5 bases each). V was shortened by 5 bases and J by 0 bases, with 14 bases between the two germline ends. Germline V gene lookup returns CDR1 SGHVS and CDR2 FQNEAQ. CDR3 length: 15 amino acids. Here the CDR3 reads CASSPIFGTSYEQYF. The CDR3 DNA reads TGTGCCAGCAGCCCCATTTTTGGGACCTCCTACGAGCAGTACTTC.

This clonotype was detected only a few times. This chain links TRBV5-6 with TRBJ1-4; 7 nucleotides align to TRBD1. With V trimmed by 3 bases and J by 3 bases, 5 bases remained unmatched. The CDR3 runs to 15 residues. The germline gives CDR1 SGHDT, CDR2 YYEEEE. The DNA of the CDR3 is TGTGCCAGCAGCTCCGTGGGACAGCCTAATGAAAAACTGTTTTTT. This encodes CASSSVGQPNEKLFF.

This clonotype was seen a handful of times. The genes are TRBV27 and TRBJ2-7, with D possibly matching TRBD2 (7 bases). CDR3 size: 15 residues. Trimming removed 5 bases at V and 3 bases at J, with 17 bases between. Per germline, CDR1 MNHEY and CDR2 SMNVEV (reference sequence). The CDR3 coding sequence is TGTGCCAGCAGTCGCGACGGGGGGCAGGTCTACGAGCAGTACTTC. Its translation is CASSRDGGQVYEQYF.

There are a few counts of this clonotype. The chain combines TRBV5-1 with TRBJ2-3; no reliable D call. The CDR3 is made up of 16 amino acids. The V gene lost 1 base and the J gene lost 0 bases, with 12 bases spanning the gap. Germline CDR1 SGHRS, CDR2 YFSETQ. This CDR3 reads CASSLYGASSTDTQYF. CDR3 sequence (DNA): TGCGCCAGCAGCTTGTATGGCGCATCTAGCACAGATACGCAGTATTTT.

The CDR3 coding sequence is TGCAGTGCTAGACAGGGACAGGGCTACGAGCAGTACTTC. Its protein product is CSARQGQGYEQYF. The V and J genes are TRBV20-1 and TRBJ2-7; 9 bases agree with TRBD1. Trimming removed 2 bases from V and 3 bases from J; junction bases left unmatched: 2. Per the germline V gene, CDR1 is DFQATT and CDR2 is SNEGSKA (reference sequence). This CDR3 has 13 amino acids.

This clonotype was picked up a small number of times. The chain couples TRBV3-1 to TRBJ1-1; tentatively, D is TRBD1 (5 bases). V was shortened by 4 bases and J by 7 bases, with 13 bases between the two germline ends. The CDR3 length is 13 residues. Germline V lookup: CDR1 LGHDT, CDR2 YNNKEL (reference sequence). The CDR3 spells CASSPLGDFEAFF. CDR3 sequence (DNA): TGTGCCAGCAGCCCCCTGGGGGACTTTGAAGCTTTCTTT.

This clonotype was detected ten times or more. V is TRBV10-3 and J is TRBJ2-7, with TRBD2 matching 8 bases. The CDR3 extends over 15 amino acids. Trimming took 3 bases from V and 5 from J; bases not matched to a gene: 9. From germline, CDR1 is ENHRY and CDR2 SYGVKD. The CDR3 region has the DNA TGTGCCATCAGTGAATCCAGCGGGAGAGGCAACGAGCAGTACTTC. Protein: CAISESSGRGNEQYF.

In this sample, this clonotype turned up once. This chain uses TRBV4-1 with TRBJ2-2; TRBD2 matches 12 bases. The CDR3 is made up of 16 amino acids. J was trimmed by 7 bases and V by 2 bases; bases with no gene match: 5. Germline V gene lookup returns CDR1 MGHRA and CDR2 YSYEKL. In DNA, the CDR3 is TGCGCCAGCAGCCAATCGACTAGCGGGAGTATCGGGGAGCTGTTTTTT. It yields the protein CASSQSTSGSIGELFF.

Details on this clonotype: One junction end does not reproduce the germline sequence, and a read error may be involved. The gene calls are TRBV4-1 and TRBJ2-1; D is perhaps TRBD2 (7 bases). CDR3 length: 19 amino acids. The germline V gene encodes CDR1 MGHRA and CDR2 YSYEKL. The CDR3 DNA sequence: TGCGCCAGCAGCCAAGGAGGGGGGAGGGGGACTCAATCCTACAATGAGCGGTTCTTC. Encoded protein: CASSQGGGRGTQSYNERFF.

Concerning this clonotype itself: One end of the junction fails to match germline, which may point to a read error. The rearrangement links TRBV29-1 to TRBJ2-3; D may be TRBD1 or TRBD2 (8 bases each). CDR1 is SQVTM and CDR2 is ANQGSEA in the germline V gene. CDR3 length: 13 amino acids. The CDR3 coding sequence is TGCAGCGAGGCTGGCGGGGGGACAGGTACGCAGTATTTT. Translation: CSEAGGGTGTQYF.

The chain combines TRBV5-1 with TRBJ1-1, with a possible D match to TRBD1 (5 bases). CDR1 is SGHRS and CDR2 is YFSETQ in the germline V gene. V was clipped by 0 bases and J by 2 bases, with 14 bases between them. The CDR3 has 16 residues. The CDR3 reads CASSLALGEGNTEAFF. The CDR3 nucleotides read TGCGCCAGCAGCTTGGCCCTGGGGGAAGGAAACACTGAAGCTTTCTTT. Supplemented by reference TRBV5-1 and TRBJ1-1, the full variable domain reads KAGVTQTPRYLIKTRGQQVTLSCSPISGHRSVSWYQQTPGQGLQFLFEYFSETQRNKGNFPGRFSGRQFSNSRSEMNVSTLELGDSALYLCASSLALGEGNTEAFFGQGTRLTVV.

This clonotype was recorded a few times. The rearrangement links TRBV30 to TRBJ1-1; 8 nucleotides agree with TRBD1. The V gene end was trimmed by 3 bases and the J gene end by 5 bases; junction bases not matched to a gene: 11. CDR1 GTSNPN and CDR2 SVGIG come from the germline V gene (reference sequence). There are 15 residues in the CDR3. The CDR3 spells CAWRQRQGRETEAFF. DNA for the CDR3: TGTGCCTGGAGGCAAAGACAGGGGAGGGAGACTGAAGCTTTCTTT. Together with reference TRBV30 and TRBJ1-1, the CDR3 gives the full variable domain: SQTIHQWPATLVQPVGSPLSLECTVEGTSNPNLYWYRQAAGRGLQLLFYSVGIGQISSEVPQNLSASRPQDRQFILSSKKLLLSDSGFYLCAWRQRQGRETEAFFGQGTRLTVV.

In its sample, this clonotype was seen a few times. The chain couples TRBV7-3 to TRBJ1-1; 7 bases match TRBD1. Per the germline V gene, CDR1 is SGHTA and CDR2 is FQGTGA. V was clipped by 8 bases and J by 2 bases; unmatched bases: 5. The CDR3 length is 13 residues. CDR3 sequence: CASGEGANTEAFF. The CDR3 DNA sequence: TGTGCCAGCGGGGAGGGGGCAAACACTGAAGCTTTCTTT.

The chain links TRBV25-1 to TRBJ1-1, with D possibly TRBD1 on 6 matching bases. CDR1 and CDR2 from the germline V gene are MGHDK and SYGVNS. Trimming left V 4 bases short and J 4 bases short, with 19 bases between. CDR3 length equals 16 residues. The CDR3 is CASSAPAGGGPTEAFF. Here the CDR3 DNA reads TGTGCCAGCAGTGCACCGGCCGGCGGGGGCCCCACTGAAGCTTTCTTT.

J is TRBJ1-1 and V is TRBV27, with a weak D call TRBD1 (6 bases). Per the germline V gene, CDR1 is MNHEY and CDR2 is SMNVEV (reference sequence). The V end was cut by 3 bases, the J end by 7 bases, with 15 bases between. CDR3 length: 14 amino acids. The CDR3 is CASSFGGLGNEAFF. The CDR3 nucleotides are TGTGCCAGCAGTTTTGGGGGGCTAGGGAATGAAGCTTTCTTT.

V usage is TRBV12-3 or TRBV12-4 and J usage is TRBJ1-1; D is possibly TRBD1 (5 bases). This CDR3 has 15 residues. V gave up 1 base and J gave up 0 bases, with 9 bases separating them. The CDR3 nucleotides read TGTGCCAGCAGTTTAGAGGGGCGAATGAACACTGAAGCTTTCTTT. It is translated as CASSLEGRMNTEAFF.